A selection of T cell receptor beta chains follows, all from one sample in a study of blood T cell repertoires in COVID-19. The repertoire was sequenced with immunoSEQ multiplex PCR; TCRdb's copy has only in-frame clones and lacks some. Here the sample spans 220,000 or so clones, roughly nine tenths being singletons. Specimen: peripheral blood. Receptors originate from a woman in her 50s with COVID-19, enrolled during active disease. CDR3s include the opening cysteine and the closing phenylalanine or tryptophan. D genes are given only for firm matches. Size tells how often a clone was seen (once, few, many) or the class of an expanded clone, and some rows leave it out.

NA	TRBV19	TRBJ2-4	NA	CASSIIRGGNNIQYF	TGTGCCAGTAGTATCATCCGAGGGGGTAATAACATTCAGTACTTC
NA	TRBV4-2	TRBJ1-2	NA	CASSQVWEGYGYTF	TGTGCCAGCAGCCAAGTATGGGAGGGCTATGGCTACACCTTC
NA	TRBV7-2	TRBJ1-6	NA	CASSLAGANNSPLHF	TGTGCCAGCAGCTTAGCGGGGGCCAATAATTCACCCCTCCACTTT
NA	TRBV9	TRBJ1-6	NA	CASSVGPHNSPLHF	TGTGCCAGCAGCGTAGGGCCACATAATTCACCCCTCCACTTT
NA	TRBV27	TRBJ1-1	TRBD1	CASRPTGNQNTEAFF	TGTGCCAGCAGGCCGACAGGGAATCAGAACACTGAAGCTTTCTTT
NA	TRBV4-3	TRBJ1-5	TRBD1	CASSQDWDSSNQPQHF	TGCGCCAGCAGCCAAGACTGGGACAGTAGCAATCAGCCCCAGCATTTT
NA	TRBV19	TRBJ2-7	NA	CASSITGQEQYF	TGTGCCAGTAGTATAACAGGACAAGAGCAGTACTTC
NA	TRBV24-1	TRBJ1-1	NA	CATSDPRGTEAFF	TGTGCCACCAGTGATCCTCGAGGGACTGAAGCTTTCTTT
NA	TRBV7-9	TRBJ2-7	TRBD1	CASSWTGFSSYEQYF	TGTGCCAGCAGCTGGACAGGTTTTAGCTCCTACGAGCAGTACTTC
once	TRBV11-3	TRBJ2-1	NA	CASSVGLAEQFF	TGTGCCAGCAGCGTAGGGTTGGCTGAGCAGTTCTTC
NA	TRBV9	TRBJ1-4	NA	CASSSGSLNEKLFF	TGTGCCAGCAGCTCGGGGAGTCTTAATGAAAAACTGTTTTTT
many	TRBV24-1	TRBJ2-3	NA	CATSDRLRGDTQYF	TGTGCCACCAGTGATAGGCTCCGGGGGGATACGCAGTATTTT
NA	TRBV7-2	TRBJ2-7	NA	CASSLAGRDYEQYF	TGTGCCAGCAGCTTAGCAGGCAGGGACTACGAGCAGTACTTC
NA	TRBV12-3/TRBV12-4	TRBJ2-5	NA	CASSLRGTETQYF	TGTGCCAGCAGTTTACGGGGGACGGAGACCCAGTACTTC
NA	TRBV30	TRBJ1-3	NA	CASWSLRGNTIYF	TGTGCCTCATGGTCCCTTCGGGGGAACACCATATATTTT
NA	TRBV19	TRBJ2-3	NA	CASSITGTDTQYF	TGTGCCAGTAGTATCACAGGCACAGATACGCAGTATTTT
NA	TRBV24-1	TRBJ2-3	TRBD2	CATSLQRGGTDTQYF	TGTGCCACCAGTTTACAGCGGGGGGGCACAGATACGCAGTATTTT
NA	TRBV7-2	TRBJ1-1	NA	CASSLFSPGGGEAFF	TGTGCCAGCAGCTTATTTTCTCCTGGGGGCGGGGAAGCTTTCTTT
NA	TRBV5-4	TRBJ2-1	NA	CASSWGGDSSYNEQFF	TGTGCCAGCAGCTGGGGCGGGGACAGCTCCTACAATGAGCAGTTCTTC
NA	TRBV5-1	TRBJ2-2	TRBD2	CASSLGSGGAAGELFF	TGCGCCAGCAGCTTAGGAAGCGGGGGGGCCGCCGGGGAGCTGTTTTTT
NA	TRBV19	TRBJ2-3	NA	CASSVRESFTQYF	TGTGCCAGTAGTGTCCGGGAAAGCTTTACGCAGTATTTT
NA	TRBV10-2	TRBJ2-3	NA	CASSEVAGTDTQYF	TGCGCCAGCAGTGAGGTAGCGGGCACAGATACGCAGTATTTT
NA	TRBV24-1	TRBJ2-3	NA	CATSDPRGLANTDTQYF	TGTGCCACCAGTGATCCGCGAGGGCTAGCGAACACAGATACGCAGTATTTT
NA	TRBV5-1	TRBJ2-5	NA	CASSFSVSETQYF	TGCGCCAGCAGCTTTTCGGTTTCAGAGACCCAGTACTTC
NA	TRBV24-1	TRBJ1-1	TRBD1	CATSEPDQGAKVNTEAFF	TGTGCCACCAGTGAACCCGATCAGGGGGCGAAAGTGAACACTGAAGCTTTCTTT
NA	TRBV27	TRBJ2-1	NA	CASSVVGSYNEQFF	TGTGCCAGCAGTGTGGTCGGCTCCTACAATGAGCAGTTCTTC
NA	TRBV10-3	TRBJ1-3	NA	CAIKQSSGNTIYF	TGTGCCATCAAACAGAGCTCTGGAAACACCATATATTTT
NA	TRBV9	TRBJ2-2	TRBD2	CASKGRGGGELFF	TGTGCCAGCAAAGGGAGGGGAGGCGGGGAGCTGTTTTTT
NA	TRBV5-1	TRBJ2-2	NA	CASSPRVLLNTGELFF	TGCGCCAGCAGCCCCCGGGTCCTCCTGAACACCGGGGAGCTGTTTTTT
NA	TRBV19	TRBJ2-5	TRBD2	CASSNSGGQETQYF	TGTGCCAGTAGTAATAGCGGGGGCCAAGAGACCCAGTACTTC
NA	TRBV29-1	TRBJ1-3	NA	CSVEDTAGNTIYF	TGCAGCGTTGAAGATACTGCGGGAAACACCATATATTTT
NA	TRBV6-2/TRBV6-3	TRBJ1-1	NA	CASSYPQVEAFF	TGTGCCAGCAGTTACCCACAGGTAGAAGCTTTCTTT
NA	TRBV11-3	TRBJ1-3	NA	CASSLAGYSGNTIYF	TGTGCCAGCAGCTTAGCGGGGTACTCTGGAAACACCATATATTTT
NA	TRBV19	TRBJ1-5	NA	CASSIVLGASNQPQHF	TGTGCCAGTAGTATAGTCTTAGGGGCCTCGAATCAGCCCCAGCATTTT
NA	TRBV7-2	TRBJ1-1	TRBD1	CASSSTGGRNTEAFF	TGTGCCAGCAGCTCGACAGGGGGCCGGAACACTGAAGCTTTCTTT
NA	TRBV27	TRBJ2-7	TRBD2	CATASREGSLEQYF	TGTGCCACGGCCTCCAGGGAGGGATCCCTCGAGCAGTACTTC
once	TRBV6-5	TRBJ1-4	NA	CASWSLEKLFF	TGTGCCAGCTGGAGTTTGGAAAAACTGTTTTTT
NA	TRBV7-2	TRBJ2-1	TRBD2	CASSLSPWRLAGDNEQFF	TGTGCCAGCAGCTTATCACCCTGGAGGCTAGCGGGGGACAATGAGCAGTTCTTC
few	TRBV5-1	TRBJ1-5	NA	CASSLDPSSNQPQHF	TGCGCCAGCAGCTTGGACCCCAGTTCCAATCAGCCCCAGCATTTT
NA	TRBV11-1	TRBJ2-7	NA	CASRGMTGFPYEQYF	TGTGCCAGCCGGGGAATGACAGGCTTTCCCTACGAGCAGTACTTC
few	TRBV24-1	TRBJ1-1	TRBD1	CATSDRVNTEAFF	TGTGCCACAAGTGACAGGGTTAACACTGAAGCTTTCTTT
NA	TRBV11-2	TRBJ1-2	NA	CASSLGPGYGYTF	TGTGCCAGCAGCTTAGGACCGGGGTATGGCTACACCTTC
NA	TRBV28	TRBJ2-3	NA	CASRLLPPGTDTQYF	TGTGCCAGCAGACTACTACCGCCTGGCACAGATACGCAGTATTTT
NA	TRBV24-1	TRBJ1-6	NA	CATSEPDRSTLYNSPLHF	TGTGCCACCAGTGAGCCTGACAGGTCTACCCTCTATAATTCACCCCTCCACTTT
NA	TRBV7-9	TRBJ1-1	NA	CASSRGGVGGITEAFF	TGTGCCAGCAGTAGGGGTGGGGTCGGCGGTATCACTGAAGCTTTCTTT
NA	TRBV5-1	TRBJ2-5	NA	CASSPGGVEETQYF	TGCGCCAGCAGCCCTGGGGGCGTAGAAGAGACCCAGTACTTC
NA	TRBV7-6	TRBJ1-5	NA	CASSLAALGGALVQPQHF	TGTGCCAGCAGCTTAGCGGCGCTTGGGGGGGCACTGGTTCAGCCCCAGCATTTT
NA	TRBV7-6	TRBJ2-2	TRBD1	CASSLGQGVGTGELFF	TGTGCCAGCAGCTTAGGACAGGGCGTAGGGACCGGGGAGCTGTTTTTT
NA	TRBV6-2/TRBV6-3	TRBJ1-5	NA	CASSWARQPYNQPQHF	TGTGCCAGCAGTTGGGCTCGGCAGCCTTACAATCAGCCCCAGCATTTT
NA	TRBV27	TRBJ1-2	NA	CASSLWRGYGYTF	TGTGCCAGCAGTTTATGGAGGGGCTATGGCTACACCTTC
NA	TRBV19	TRBJ1-2	NA	CASSTDTYYGYTF	TGTGCCAGTAGTACGGACACGTACTATGGCTACACCTTC
few	TRBV5-1	TRBJ1-1	TRBD1	CASSLNRGKNTEAFF	TGCGCCAGCAGCTTGAACAGGGGCAAGAACACTGAAGCTTTCTTT
many	TRBV6-4	TRBJ1-3	TRBD1	CASRPQQGAPGNTIYF	TGTGCCAGCAGACCCCAACAGGGGGCGCCTGGAAACACCATATATTTT
NA	TRBV19	TRBJ1-1	TRBD1	CASSIIGTGGIAFF	TGTGCCAGTAGTATAATTGGGACAGGGGGCATAGCTTTCTTT
NA	TRBV7-2	TRBJ1-4	NA	CASSSLGAMGEKLFF	TGTGCCAGCAGCTCCCTAGGGGCTATGGGTGAAAAACTGTTTTTT